This record concerns one TCR beta chain sequence. V was clipped by 7 bases and J by 1 base, with 23 bases between them. This CDR3 has 19 amino acids. Germline CDR1 reads LGHNA; CDR2 reads YNFKEQ. The library came from three nested PCR rounds adapted from ARM-PCR protocols. One entry per CDR3 protein, called by TCRdb with MiXCR from the multiplex PCR reads. The sample records about 50,000 distinct CDR3 sequences, around two thirds being singletons. This sample is drawn from a study of tumor and adjacent non-tumor tissue in lung cancer. No cell sorting was done before RNA was extracted from the tissue. More than 3 cm separated this lung sample from the edge of the tumor.

The sequence derives from an older woman with non-small cell lung cancer. Specimen: distant non-tumor lung tissue. This chain joins TRBV4-2 and TRBJ2-6; D may be TRBD2 (6 bases). This chain's CDR3 is CASNLATGRAFSGANVLTF. CDR3 DNA: TGTGCCAGCAACCTAGCTACCGGGAGAGCTTTTTCTGGGGCCAACGTCCTGACTTTC.